The clone carrying this T cell receptor beta chain was counted many times. The data derive from a study of regulatory T cells in long-lasting Graves disease. Overall study: Graves' patients who were just diagnosed had used antithyroid drugs for under 3 months.

Building the TCR beta libraries relied on iRepertoire HTBI primers, and CDR3 regions underwent Arm-PCR. TCRdb reprocessed the multiplex PCR reads with MiXCR, giving one entry per CDR3 protein. This sample has about 440,000 distinct CDR3 sequences, with around 17% found just once. The germline V gene encodes CDR1 DFQATT and CDR2 SNEGSKA (reference sequence). V lost 4 bases, J lost 0 bases, and 20 bases lay in between. This CDR3 region has 17 residues. As for time point: newly diagnosed GD, antithyroid drugs for less than 3 months. Isolated PBMC RNA provided the starting material for the TCR library. The sample was also reused in another study, on T cells in Graves' hyperthyroidism and ophthalmopathy. From that second work: Researchers ran a first-round RT-PCR on the TCR CDR3 using the HTBI primer set. In blood, most of the thyroid clonotypes expanded above 0.001 were also present. In validation, the model predicted ophthalmopathy. These predictions came a median about 6.5 months before onset.

The chain employs TRBV20-1 and TRBJ2-3, with D maybe TRBD1 (6 bases). The sample consisted of peripheral blood mononuclear cells (PBMCs), taken at new diagnosis, from a patient treated with antithyroid drugs. This receptor was identified in a woman younger than 30 with Graves disease. CDR3 DNA: TGCAGTGCTACAGCTTCACCCGGGACAACTAGCACAGATACGCAGTATTTT. Amino acids: CSATASPGTTSTDTQYF.